The sequence of this T cell receptor (beta chain) was determined in a study of cytomegalovirus exposure and HLA in healthy donors. With 60 Vbeta and 13 Jbeta primers, the PCR was carried out. Profiled with immunoSEQ multiplex PCR; TCRdb holds only in-frame clones, not every one. This sample has about 160,000 clones, with 70% to 80% found just once. This CDR3 is 11 amino acids long. Trimming cost V 2 bases and J 4 bases, with 6 bases left between them. Germline V gene sequence: CDR1 GTSNPN, CDR2 SVGIG (reference sequence). The clonotype originates from a man aged 35 to 55 in good health and CMV-seronegative. The gene calls are TRBV30 and TRBJ2-7, with D uncertain. Sample: PBMCs. The CDR3 spells CAWSNKYEQYF. In DNA, the CDR3 is TGTGCCTGGAGTAATAAATACGAGCAGTACTTC.